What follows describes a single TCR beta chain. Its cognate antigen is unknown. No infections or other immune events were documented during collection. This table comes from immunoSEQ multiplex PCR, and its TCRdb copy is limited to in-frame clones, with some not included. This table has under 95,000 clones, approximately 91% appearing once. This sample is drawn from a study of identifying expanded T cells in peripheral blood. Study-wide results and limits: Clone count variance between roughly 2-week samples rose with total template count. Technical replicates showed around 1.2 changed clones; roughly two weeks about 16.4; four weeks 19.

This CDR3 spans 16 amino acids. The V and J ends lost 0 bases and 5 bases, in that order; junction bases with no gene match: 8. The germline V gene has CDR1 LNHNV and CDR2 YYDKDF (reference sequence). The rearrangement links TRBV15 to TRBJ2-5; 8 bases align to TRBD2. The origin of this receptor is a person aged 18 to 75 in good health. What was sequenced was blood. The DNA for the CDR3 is TGTGCCACCAGCAGAGACCCAGCGGGGGACGGGGAGACCCAGTACTTC. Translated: CATSRDPAGDGETQYF.